Described below is a single T cell receptor (beta chain) sequence and its context. Its antigen is unidentified. Prepared libraries of TCR beta cDNA carried unique molecular identifiers. There were about 0.85 to 10 million T cells, and 450,000 to 550,000 cDNA molecules came from them. MiXCR, applied by TCRdb to the PCR reads, yields one record per CDR3 protein. The table lists about 380,000 distinct CDR3 sequences, 30% to 45% of them singletons, with roughly 13% in the top ten. This entry comes from a study of post-analysis software for immune sequencing data. General study findings and limits: Versus controls, multiple sclerosis patients showed significantly lower diversity (normalized Chao1).

This TCR came from a girl aged 10-17 years with multiple sclerosis. Material: blood.

The CDR3 spells CATSGADSSYNEQFF. For the CDR3, the DNA is TGTGCCACCAGTGGGGCGGACAGCTCCTACAATGAGCAGTTCTTC. V gene TRBV24-1 combines with J gene TRBJ2-1; D may be TRBD1 (6 bases). The V end lost 5 bases, the J end lost 0 bases, and 10 bases lay between the germline ends. Germline-derived CDR1 and CDR2 are KGHDR and SFDVKD. This CDR3 is built from 15 residues.